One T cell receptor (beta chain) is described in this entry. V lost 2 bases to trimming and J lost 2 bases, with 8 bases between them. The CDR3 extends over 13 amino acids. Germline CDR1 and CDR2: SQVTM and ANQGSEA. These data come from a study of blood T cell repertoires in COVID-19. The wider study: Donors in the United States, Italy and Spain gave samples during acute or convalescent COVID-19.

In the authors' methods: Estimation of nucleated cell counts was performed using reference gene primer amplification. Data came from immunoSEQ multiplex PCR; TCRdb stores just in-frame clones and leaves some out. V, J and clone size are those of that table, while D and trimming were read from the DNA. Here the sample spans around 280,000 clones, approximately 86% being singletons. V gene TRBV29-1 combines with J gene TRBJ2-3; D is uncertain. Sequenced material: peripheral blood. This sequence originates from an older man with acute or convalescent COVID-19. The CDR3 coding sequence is TGCAGCGTTGAATTACCTAACACAGATACGCAGTATTTT. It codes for CSVELPNTDTQYF.